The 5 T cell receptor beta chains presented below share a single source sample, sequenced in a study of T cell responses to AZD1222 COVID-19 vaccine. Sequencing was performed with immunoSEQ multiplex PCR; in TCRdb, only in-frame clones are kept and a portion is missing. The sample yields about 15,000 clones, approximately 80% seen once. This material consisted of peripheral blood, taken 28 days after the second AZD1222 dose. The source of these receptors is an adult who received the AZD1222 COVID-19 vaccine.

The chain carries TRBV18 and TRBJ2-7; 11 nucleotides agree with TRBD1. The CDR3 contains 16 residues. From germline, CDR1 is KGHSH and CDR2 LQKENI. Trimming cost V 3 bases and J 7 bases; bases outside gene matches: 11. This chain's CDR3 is CASSPLAGTGGLEQYF. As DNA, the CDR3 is TGTGCCAGCTCACCGCTAGCCGGGACAGGGGGGTTAGAGCAGTACTTC.

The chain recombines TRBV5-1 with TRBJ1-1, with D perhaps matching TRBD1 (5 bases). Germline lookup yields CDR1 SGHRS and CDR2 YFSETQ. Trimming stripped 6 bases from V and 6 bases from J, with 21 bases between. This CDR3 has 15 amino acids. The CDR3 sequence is CASTPEGRVEAEAFF. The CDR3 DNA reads TGCGCCAGCACCCCAGAGGGCAGGGTGGAAGCTGAAGCTTTCTTT.

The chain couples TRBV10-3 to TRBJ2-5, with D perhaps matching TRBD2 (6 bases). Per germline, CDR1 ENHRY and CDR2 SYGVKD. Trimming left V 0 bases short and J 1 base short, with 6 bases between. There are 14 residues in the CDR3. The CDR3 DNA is TGTGCCATCAGTGAGTCGGGGGGCCAAGAGACCCAGTACTTC. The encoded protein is CAISESGGQETQYF.

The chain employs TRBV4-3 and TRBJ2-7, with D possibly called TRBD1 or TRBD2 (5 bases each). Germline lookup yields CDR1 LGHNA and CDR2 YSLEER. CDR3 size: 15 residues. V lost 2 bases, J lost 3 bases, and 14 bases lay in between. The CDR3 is CASSQSRGSLYEQYF. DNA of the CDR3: TGCGCCAGCAGCCAATCTCGGGGCTCCCTCTACGAGCAGTACTTC.

In nucleotides, the CDR3 is TGTGCCAGCAGCTTCTACAGGGCCAATTCACCCCTCCACTTT. Residues: CASSFYRANSPLHF. This chain uses TRBV5-8 with TRBJ1-6; TRBD1 might be the D (6 bases). Trimming removed 2 bases from V and 7 bases from J, with 10 bases in between. The CDR3 sequence is 14 residues long. Germline lookup yields CDR1 SGHTS and CDR2 YDEGEE.